This TCR beta chain was sequenced in a study of blood T cell repertoires in COVID-19. Study in general: Sites across the United States, Italy and Spain contributed samples from acute and convalescent COVID-19. The cDNA or gDNA used as material had been derived from T cells, B-cell-depleted T cells, or PBMCs.

Original processing methods: Estimation of nucleated cell counts was performed using reference gene primer amplification. Assay used: immunoSEQ multiplex PCR; TCRdb lists only in-frame clones, some missing. V and J calls and clone size are copied from that table; D and trimming were computed from the DNA. The data contain over 85,000 clones, 76% of them seen just once; the ten biggest clones take up roughly 3.8%. This clone showed up just once. CDR3 length: 15 amino acids. The rearrangement uses TRBV12-2 and TRBJ2-7; the DNA was not used to check the table's D call, TRBD1. TRBV12-2 is reported as a pseudogene. Material for sequencing was peripheral blood. This receptor was identified in a woman of 80 years or more with acute or convalescent COVID-19. DNA of the CDR3: TGTGCAAGTCGCCTGCGGACACCCAGCTCCTACGAGCAGTACTTC. This sequence encodes CASRLRTPSSYEQYF.